Listed below are T cell receptor beta chains from one sample, sequenced in a study of shared clonotypes between healthy human individuals. TCRdb keeps only in-frame clones here, not all; method: immunoSEQ multiplex PCR. The sample has over a million clones, over 95% seen once. The sequenced sample was naive CD4+ T cells sorted from blood. All receptors derive from a man aged 25-45 years in good health. Both conserved end residues are part of each CDR3.

V: TRBV30
J: TRBJ1-2
CDR3: CAWSVPGDAYGYTF

V: TRBV27
J: TRBJ1-5
CDR3: CASRLGQVGQPQHF

V: TRBV28
J: TRBJ2-7
CDR3: CASSLLSGDYEQYF

V: TRBV18
J: TRBJ2-5
CDR3: CASSPSMTGPEETQYF

V: TRBV28
J: TRBJ2-7
CDR3: CASSSQASWYF

V: TRBV9
J: TRBJ2-1
CDR3: CASSISSGQRYNEQFF

V: TRBV7-2
J: TRBJ2-1
CDR3: CASSSDPYNEQFF

V: TRBV28
J: TRBJ2-3
CDR3: CASSPPGPQTDTQYF

V: TRBV28
J: TRBJ1-5
CDR3: CASIKDRARRGYSNQPQHF

V: TRBV5-1
J: TRBJ1-4
CDR3: CASSLVGGYGEKLFF

V: TRBV5-1
J: TRBJ2-2
CDR3: CASRHPTGSNTGELFF

V: TRBV29-1
J: TRBJ2-3
CDR3: CSVVTGGVTDTQYF

V: TRBV2
J: TRBJ2-5
CDR3: CASGRWRKGQQTSPRTQYF

V: TRBV28
J: TRBJ2-6
CDR3: CASLGPGTAIPSGANVLTF

V: TRBV11-2
J: TRBJ2-7
CDR3: CASSLGAGGSSYEQYF

V: TRBV7-2
J: TRBJ2-1
CDR3: CASSLGTAYNEQFF

V: TRBV29-1
J: TRBJ2-6
CDR3: CSVDRIAGAGPGGANVLTF

V: TRBV25-1
J: TRBJ1-2
CDR3: CASSEYRKGRNYGYTF

V: TRBV10-1
J: TRBJ1-1
CDR3: CASSENTPAGAFF

V: TRBV28
J: TRBJ2-6
CDR3: CASSPHTGQGTGANVLTF

V: TRBV30
J: TRBJ2-1
CDR3: CAWSVRAIRYNEQFF

V: TRBV28
J: TRBJ2-4
CDR3: CASSPGTLLAKNIQYF

V: TRBV10-2
J: TRBJ2-1
CDR3: CASSTGQGYNEQFF

V: TRBV19
J: TRBJ1-5
CDR3: CASRSDGISNQPQHF

V: TRBV5-1
J: TRBJ2-5
CDR3: CASSRSLAGQETQYF

V: TRBV28
J: TRBJ2-5
CDR3: CASSLLAGVVGKETQYF

V: TRBV28
J: TRBJ1-2
CDR3: CASSLSFPSGYTF

V: TRBV5-1
J: TRBJ2-7
CDR3: CASSHTTPQGWEQYF

V: TRBV7-9
J: TRBJ1-4
CDR3: CASTSGQPNEKLFF

V: TRBV9
J: TRBJ2-1
CDR3: CASSDYSGRSSYNEQFF

V: TRBV5-6
J: TRBJ2-3
CDR3: CASSLAFTDTQYF

V: TRBV5-1
J: -
CDR3: CASGPGLNYEQYF

V: TRBV5-1
J: TRBJ1-2
CDR3: CASSLGLGQGDGYTF